Following are 7 T cell receptor beta chains from one sample sequenced in a study of T-cell reconstitution after alpha-beta-depleted transplantation in children. As it was prepared, the TCRbeta library received unique molecular identifiers. TCRdb fed the PCR reads into MiXCR, producing one record per CDR3 protein. The data hold roughly 670,000 distinct CDR3 sequences, with over 10% observed a single time. The source was PBMCs, collected before TCRalphabeta/CD19-depleted stem cell transplant. These TCRs come from a girl aged 2-10 years with congenital amegakaryocytic thrombocytopenia, due to receive a stem cell transplant.

Ten or more counts support this clonotype. A junction end diverges from the germline sequence, so it may reflect a read error. This sequence joins TRBV29-1 and TRBJ2-5; D might be TRBD2 (5 bases). The CDR3 totals 10 residues. Germline CDR1 and CDR2: SQVTM and ANQGSEA. This chain's CDR3 is CSVDVPRQYF. As DNA, the CDR3 is TGTAGCGTTGACGTCCCAAGACAGTACTTC.

This clonotype has ten or more counts. The V gene is TRBV20-1, the J gene TRBJ2-5; 9 bases align to TRBD2. The CDR3 spans 14 residues. Per the germline V gene, CDR1 is DFQATT and CDR2 is SNEGSKA (reference sequence). Trimming cost V 3 bases and J 5 bases; bases outside gene matches: 7. This CDR3 is CSASWLAGLETQYF. CDR3 nucleotides: TGCAGTGCTAGTTGGCTAGCGGGATTGGAGACCCAGTACTTC.

In its sample, this clonotype was seen a few times. This chain uses TRBV4-1 with TRBJ2-5, with 7 positions matching TRBD2. The CDR3 totals 16 residues. Germline V CDR1 and CDR2: MGHRA, YSYEKL. The J segment lost 4 bases and the V segment lost 3 bases, leaving 11 bases of the junction unmatched. The CDR3 sequence is CASSHVSGNPAETQYF. The CDR3 coding sequence is TGCGCCAGCAGCCACGTAAGCGGGAACCCCGCAGAGACCCAGTACTTC.

A few counts support this clonotype. The rearrangement joins TRBV5-1 to TRBJ2-1; D remains unclear. The ends were cut back, 0 bases at V and 7 bases at J, with 14 bases in the middle. CDR3 size: 15 residues. Per germline, CDR1 SGHRS and CDR2 YFSETQ. The CDR3 DNA follows: TGCGCCAGCAGCTTGGCCTCGCCGGGTGATAATGAGCAGTTCTTC. Translation gives CASSLASPGDNEQFF.

The genes are TRBV19 and TRBJ2-1, with 8 positions matching TRBD1. The CDR3 is made up of 15 amino acids. Germline V gene sequence: CDR1 LNHDA, CDR2 SQIVND (reference sequence). Trimming took 3 bases from V and 9 from J; bases not matched to a gene: 10. CDR3 in DNA: TGTGCCAGTAGTATCCGAAACCAGGGGGCCACTGAGCAGTTCTTC. Protein product: CASSIRNQGATEQFF.

In its sample, this clonotype was seen many times. The rearrangement links TRBV12-3 or TRBV12-4 to TRBJ2-7, with 10 bases that match TRBD2. The CDR3 consists of 18 residues. V was clipped by 6 bases and J by 0 bases; unmatched bases: 14. The DNA for the CDR3 is TGTGCCAGCAGCCAATTTGGGACCAGCGGGAGGGACTCCTACGAGCAGTACTTC. Its translation is CASSQFGTSGRDSYEQYF.

This clonotype was seen more than once but under ten times. J is TRBJ2-7 and V is TRBV20-1, with D possibly being TRBD1 or TRBD2 (5 bases each). CDR1 and CDR2 (germline): DFQATT, SNEGSKA (reference sequence). The CDR3 extends over 13 amino acids. V shed 5 bases and J shed 1 base, with 12 bases lying between them. Here the CDR3 reads CSARRDRSYEQYF. The CDR3 DNA reads as TGCAGTGCTCGCCGGGACCGATCCTACGAGCAGTACTTC.